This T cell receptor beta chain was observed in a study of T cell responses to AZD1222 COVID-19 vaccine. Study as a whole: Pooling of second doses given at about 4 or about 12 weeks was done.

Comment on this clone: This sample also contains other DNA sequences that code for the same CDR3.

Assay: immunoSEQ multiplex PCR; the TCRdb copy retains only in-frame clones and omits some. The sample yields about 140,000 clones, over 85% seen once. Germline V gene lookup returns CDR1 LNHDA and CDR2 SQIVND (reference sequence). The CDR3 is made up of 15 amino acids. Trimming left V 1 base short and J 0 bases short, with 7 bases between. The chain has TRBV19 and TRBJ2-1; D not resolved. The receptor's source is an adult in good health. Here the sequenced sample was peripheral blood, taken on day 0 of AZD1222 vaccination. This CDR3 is CASSIGQSSYNEQFF. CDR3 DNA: TGTGCCAGTAGTATAGGCCAAAGCTCCTACAATGAGCAGTTCTTC.